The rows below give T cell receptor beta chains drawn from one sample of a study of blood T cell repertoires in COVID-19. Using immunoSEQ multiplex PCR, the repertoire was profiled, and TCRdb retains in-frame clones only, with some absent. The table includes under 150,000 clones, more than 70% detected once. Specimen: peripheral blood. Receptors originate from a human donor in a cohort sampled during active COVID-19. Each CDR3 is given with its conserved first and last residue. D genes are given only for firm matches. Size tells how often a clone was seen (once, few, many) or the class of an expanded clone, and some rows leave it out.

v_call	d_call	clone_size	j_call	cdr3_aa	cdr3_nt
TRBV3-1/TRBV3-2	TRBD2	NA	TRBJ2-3	CASSQDGAGGRGDTQYF	TGTGCCAGCAGCCAAGATGGAGCGGGGGGGCGTGGAGATACGCAGTATTTT
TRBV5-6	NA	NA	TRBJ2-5	CASSLAWGEETQYF	TGTGCCAGCAGCTTGGCCTGGGGAGAAGAGACCCAGTACTTC
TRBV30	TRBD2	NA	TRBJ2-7	CAWSASGGARYEQYF	TGTGCCTGGAGTGCTAGCGGGGGGGCGCGCTACGAGCAGTACTTC
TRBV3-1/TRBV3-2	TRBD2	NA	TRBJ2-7	CASSQDGRGWMTYEQYF	TGTGCCAGCAGCCAAGATGGGAGGGGCTGGATGACCTACGAGCAGTACTTC
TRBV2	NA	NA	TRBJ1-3	CASRFARISGNTIYF	TGTGCCAGCAGGTTTGCCAGAATCTCTGGAAACACCATATATTTT
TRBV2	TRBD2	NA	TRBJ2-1	CASSVTSGGALNEQFF	TGTGCCAGCAGTGTTACTAGCGGGGGGGCCCTTAATGAGCAGTTCTTC
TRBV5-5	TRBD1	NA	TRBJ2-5	CASSRDRGLETQYF	TGTGCCAGCAGCCGAGACAGGGGATTGGAGACCCAGTACTTC
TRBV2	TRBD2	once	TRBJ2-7	CASSSGTRGSYEQYF	TGTGCCAGCAGCTCCGGGACTAGAGGCTCCTACGAGCAGTACTTC
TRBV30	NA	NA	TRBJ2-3	CAWSTPGLGEDTQYF	TGTGCCTGGAGCACCCCAGGACTCGGCGAGGATACGCAGTATTTT
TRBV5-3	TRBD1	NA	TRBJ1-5	CARSLRVRGPRCRGNQPQHF	TGTGCCAGAAGCTTGAGGGTCAGGGGGCCACGATGTAGGGGTAATCAGCCCCAGCATTTT
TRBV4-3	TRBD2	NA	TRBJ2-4	CASSQDPAGGRAAIQYF	TGCGCCAGCAGCCAAGATCCGGCGGGGGGGCGAGCAGCCATTCAGTACTTC
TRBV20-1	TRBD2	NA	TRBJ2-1	CSASIGGAYNEQFF	TGCAGTGCTAGTATCGGGGGGGCATACAATGAGCAGTTCTTC
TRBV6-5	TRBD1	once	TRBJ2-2	CASSYWTGSGELFF	TGTGCCAGCAGTTACTGGACAGGGTCCGGGGAGCTGTTTTTT
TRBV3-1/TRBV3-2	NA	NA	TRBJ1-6	CASSQGTERNSPLHF	TGTGCCAGCAGCCAAGGGACAGAGAGAAATTCACCCCTCCACTTT
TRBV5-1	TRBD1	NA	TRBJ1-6	CASSSGTGSNNSPLHF	TGCGCCAGCAGCTCCGGGACAGGTTCGAATAATTCACCCCTCCACTTT
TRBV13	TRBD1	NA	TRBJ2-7	CASSLALGQGAYEQYF	TGTGCCAGCAGCTTAGCCCTCGGACAGGGGGCCTACGAGCAGTACTTC
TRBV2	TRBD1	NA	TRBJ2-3	CASRKRTGQRTDTQYF	TGTGCCAGCAGGAAACGGACAGGGCAACGGACAGATACGCAGTATTTT
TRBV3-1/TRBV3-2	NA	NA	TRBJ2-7	CASSQLPSGSYEQYF	TGTGCCAGCAGCCAACTCCCTTCGGGGTCCTACGAGCAGTACTTC
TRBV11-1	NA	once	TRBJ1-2	CASSLSSVYGYTF	TGTGCCAGCAGCTTATCTAGTGTGTATGGCTACACCTTC
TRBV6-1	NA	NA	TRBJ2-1	CASSEEIRSSYNEQFF	TGTGCCAGCAGTGAAGAAATTAGGAGCTCCTACAATGAGCAGTTCTTC
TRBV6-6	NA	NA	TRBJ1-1	CASSNQNTEAFF	TGTGCCAGCAGTAATCAGAACACTGAAGCTTTCTTT
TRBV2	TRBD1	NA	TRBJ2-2	CASRARQGAYFTGELFF	TGTGCCAGCAGGGCACGACAGGGGGCGTATTTCACCGGGGAGCTGTTTTTT
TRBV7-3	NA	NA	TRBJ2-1	CASSLNGGEYNEQFF	TGTGCCAGCAGCTTAAATGGCGGGGAGTACAATGAGCAGTTCTTC
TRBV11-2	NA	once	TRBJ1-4	CASSPFQGGGEKLFF	TGTGCCAGCAGCCCCTTCCAGGGTGGAGGGGAAAAACTGTTTTTT
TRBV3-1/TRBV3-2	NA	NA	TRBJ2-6	CASSPGQGANVLTF	TGTGCCAGCAGCCCAGGACAGGGGGCCAACGTCCTGACTTTC
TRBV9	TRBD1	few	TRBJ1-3	CASSLEGGSGNTIYF	TGTGCCAGCAGCCTCGAAGGGGGCTCAGGAAACACCATATATTTT
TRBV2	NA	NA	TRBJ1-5	CASRGGQEFRYQPQHF	TGTGCCAGCAGGGGAGGTCAGGAGTTTAGATATCAGCCCCAGCATTTT
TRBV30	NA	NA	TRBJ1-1	CAWSVLRVNTEAFF	TGTGCCTGGAGTGTATTACGCGTGAACACTGAAGCTTTCTTT
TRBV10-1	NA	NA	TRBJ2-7	CATGGGFHEQYF	TGCGCAACCGGCGGTGGTTTCCACGAGCAGTACTTC
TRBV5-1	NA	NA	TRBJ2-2	CASSLSTSRNTGELFF	TGCGCCAGCAGCTTGAGTACTAGCAGGAACACCGGGGAGCTGTTTTTT
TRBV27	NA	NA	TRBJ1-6	CASSLYPENSPLHF	TGTGCCAGCAGTTTGTATCCGGAGAATTCACCCCTCCACTTT
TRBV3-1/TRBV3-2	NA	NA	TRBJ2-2	CASSQGPVGARTGELFF	TGTGCCAGCAGCCAAGGCCCGGTAGGGGCGCGCACCGGGGAGCTGTTTTTT
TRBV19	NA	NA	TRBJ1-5	CASSPQSRGYTGREGSQHF	TGTGCCAGTAGTCCCCAGTCGAGGGGATACACAGGGAGAGAGGGGTCCCAGCATTTT
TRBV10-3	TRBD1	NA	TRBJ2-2	CAISEGGQGASDTGELFF	TGTGCCATCAGTGAGGGCGGACAGGGGGCATCGGACACCGGGGAGCTGTTTTTT
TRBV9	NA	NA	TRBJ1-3	CASRGLGGNTIYF	TGTGCCAGCAGGGGGCTAGGTGGAAACACCATATATTTT
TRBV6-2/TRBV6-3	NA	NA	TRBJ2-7	CASSFLTDSSYEQYF	TGTGCCAGCAGTTTCCTCACGGACAGTTCCTACGAGCAGTACTTC
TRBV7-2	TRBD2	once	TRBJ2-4	CASSYPRGSGALAKNIQYF	TGTGCCAGCAGCTACCCCCGGGGTAGCGGGGCCCTAGCCAAAAACATTCAGTACTTC
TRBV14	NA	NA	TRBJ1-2	CASRSGGNYGYTF	TGTGCCAGCCGATCCGGGGGTAACTATGGCTACACCTTC
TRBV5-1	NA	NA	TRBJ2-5	CASSLETRRGETQYF	TGCGCCAGCAGCTTGGAGACCAGAAGGGGAGAGACCCAGTACTTC
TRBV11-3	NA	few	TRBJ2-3	CASSEDSPTDTQYF	TGTGCCAGCAGCGAGGACAGCCCCACAGATACGCAGTATTTT
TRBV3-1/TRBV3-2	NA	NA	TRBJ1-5	CASSRKLGQPQHF	TGTGCCAGCAGCCGTAAGCTAGGTCAGCCCCAGCATTTT
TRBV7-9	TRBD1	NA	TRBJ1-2	CASSLAPGQGGGYTF	TGTGCCAGCAGCTTAGCCCCGGGACAGGGAGGTGGCTACACCTTC
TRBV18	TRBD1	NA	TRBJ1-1	CASSPRTGVVVGMNTEAFF	TGTGCCAGCTCACCACGGACAGGGGTGGTTGTGGGCATGAACACTGAAGCTTTCTTT
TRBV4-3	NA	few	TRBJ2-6	CASSQDRLTSGANVLTF	TGCGCCAGCAGCCAAGATCGACTCACTTCTGGGGCCAACGTCCTGACTTTC
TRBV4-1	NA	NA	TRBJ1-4	CASSLLQSTNEKLFF	TGCGCCAGCAGCCTTTTACAGTCAACTAATGAAAAACTGTTTTTT
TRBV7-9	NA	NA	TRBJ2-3	CASSPLATTDTQYF	TGTGCCAGCAGCCCCTTGGCCACCACAGATACGCAGTATTTT
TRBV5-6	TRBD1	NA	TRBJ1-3	CASSDLTGSSGNTIYF	TGTGCCAGCAGCGACTTGACAGGGAGCTCTGGAAACACCATATATTTT
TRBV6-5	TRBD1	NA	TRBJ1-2	CASSYEGRGNYGYTF	TGTGCCAGCAGTTACGAGGGCAGGGGGAACTATGGCTACACCTTC
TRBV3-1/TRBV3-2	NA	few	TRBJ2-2	CASSRGSGELFF	TGTGCCAGCAGCCGAGGGTCCGGGGAGCTGTTTTTT